This entry lists 13 T cell receptor beta chains sequenced from one sample in a study of blood T cell repertoires in COVID-19. TCRdb keeps only in-frame clones here, not all; method: immunoSEQ multiplex PCR. Found here are tens of thousands of clones, 75% to 90% of them singletons; the top ten hold roughly 12%. The specimen sequenced was peripheral blood. The receptors here all came from a human donor in a cohort sampled during active COVID-19.

V and J are TRBV6-5 and TRBJ1-1, with a tentative D call TRBD1 (5 bases). The ends were cut back, 6 bases at V and 3 bases at J, with 17 bases in the middle. Looked up from germline, CDR1 is MNHEY and CDR2 is SVGAGI. CDR3 size: 15 residues. The CDR3 loop reads CASSRTGVGDTEAFF. CDR3 DNA: TGTGCCAGCAGCCGGACGGGGGTTGGGGACACTGAAGCTTTCTTT.

The V gene is TRBV19, the J gene TRBJ2-7, with 11 bases identical to TRBD1. Germline CDR1 and CDR2: LNHDA and SQIVND (reference sequence). CDR3 size: 16 residues. The ends lost 5 bases at V and 7 bases at J; junction bases unmatched: 13. Here the CDR3 DNA reads TGTGCCAGTAGTCTGGGCCCGGGACAGGGGGTTTGGGAGCAGTACTTC. This sequence encodes CASSLGPGQGVWEQYF.

The gene calls are TRBV19 and TRBJ1-1; possibly TRBD1 for D (6 bases). Per germline, CDR1 LNHDA and CDR2 SQIVND (reference sequence). There are 13 residues in the CDR3. Deletions cut 6 bases from V and 3 bases from J, with 11 bases between. In nucleotides, the CDR3 is TGTGCCAGTAGGAACAGGGTGCACACTGAAGCTTTCTTT. Protein: CASRNRVHTEAFF.

This chain uses TRBV29-1 with TRBJ1-2; unclear D gene. Germline-derived CDR1 and CDR2 are SQVTM and ANQGSEA. Between the trimmed V and J ends, which lost 1 base and 11 bases, there was a span of 20 bases. This CDR3 is built from 14 residues. CDR3 amino acids: CSVEALGESAVYTF. The CDR3 DNA reads as TGCAGCGTTGAAGCCCTCGGGGAGTCTGCCGTTTACACCTTC. The variable domain in full, with the rest retrieved from reference TRBV29-1 and TRBJ1-2, is SAVISQKPSRDICQRGTSLTIQCQVDSQVTMMFWYRQQPGQSLTLIATANQGSEATYESGFVIDKFPISRPNLTFSTLTVSNMSPEDSSIYLCSVEALGESAVYTFGSGTRLTVV.

This clone was seen more than once but under ten times. Here the CDR3 DNA reads TGCAGTGCTAGACAGGAAAAACTGTTTTTT. Protein sequence: CSARQEKLFF. The rearrangement links TRBV20-1 to TRBJ1-4; D is uncertain. This CDR3 spans 10 amino acids. Germline V gene sequence: CDR1 DFQATT, CDR2 SNEGSKA (reference sequence). Trimming cost V 2 bases and J 8 bases, with 3 bases left between them.

The rearrangement joins TRBV19 to TRBJ1-6, with 8 bases aligning to TRBD1. Germline loops: CDR1 LNHDA, CDR2 SQIVND (reference sequence). The CDR3 is 15 residues long. The ends lost 4 bases at V and 2 bases at J; junction bases unmatched: 1. The CDR3 bases are TGTGCCAGTAGTAAGGACAGGGCCTATAATTCACCCCTCCACTTT. Translating gives CASSKDRAYNSPLHF.

The chain has TRBV5-1 and TRBJ1-1; TRBD1 matches 11 bases. The CDR3 is 18 residues long. Trimming at V came to 0 bases and at J to 4 bases, leaving 11 bases not matched to a gene. CDR1 is SGHRS, CDR2 YFSETQ, per germline. The CDR3 DNA sequence: TGCGCCAGCAGCTTGGTGTTCTCGGACAGGGGGCTGGTCACTGAAGCTTTCTTT. It specifies CASSLVFSDRGLVTEAFF.

This clone is labeled medium-sized (0.01 to 0.1%). As DNA, the CDR3 is TGTGCCAGCAGTTTAAGCTCGGCGGCCGGGGAGCTGTTTTTT. Translation: CASSLSSAAGELFF. This chain uses TRBV28 with TRBJ2-2; D unclear. The CDR3 covers 14 residues. V was trimmed by 2 bases and J by 6 bases, leaving 10 bases between them. Germline CDR1 MDHEN, CDR2 SYDVKM.

This chain joins TRBV19 and TRBJ2-1, with a possible D match to TRBD1 (5 bases). Germline CDR1 and CDR2: LNHDA and SQIVND (reference sequence). V was cut by 6 bases and J by 3 bases, with 15 bases left in between. The CDR3 is 15 amino acids. The CDR3 protein is CASRQIDSDYNEQFF. DNA for the CDR3: TGTGCCAGTAGGCAAATAGACAGCGACTACAATGAGCAGTTCTTC.

This rearrangement joins TRBV11-2 to TRBJ1-2, with D perhaps matching TRBD1 (5 bases). The germline V gene has CDR1 SGHAT and CDR2 FQNNGV. This CDR3 contains 17 residues. V lost 0 bases and J lost 0, with 14 bases in between. The CDR3 DNA reads TGTGCCAGCAGCTTAGAAGGGACTCGAAATCCTAACTATGGCTACACCTTC. This gives the protein CASSLEGTRNPNYGYTF. The whole variable domain, filled in from reference TRBV11-2 and TRBJ1-2, reads EAGVAQSPRYKIIEKRQSVAFWCNPISGHATLYWYQQILGQGPKLLIQFQNNGVVDDSQLPKDRFSAERLKGVDSTLKIQPAKLEDSAVYLCASSLEGTRNPNYGYTFGSGTRLTVV.

This clone was seen only a few times. The chain carries TRBV18 and TRBJ1-2; possible D gene TRBD1, 5 bases. The CDR3 is 15 residues long. V shed 4 bases and J shed 0 bases, with 12 bases lying between them. Germline V gene lookup returns CDR1 KGHSH and CDR2 LQKENI. CDR3 region: CASSQTDRANYGYTF. The CDR3, as DNA: TGTGCCAGCTCACAAACCGACAGAGCTAACTATGGCTACACCTTC.

The chain is built from TRBV19 and TRBJ1-5; 8 nucleotides match TRBD1. V shed 2 bases and J 5 bases; nucleotides not matched to a gene: 8. CDR1 and CDR2 from the germline V gene are LNHDA and SQIVND (reference sequence). The CDR3 runs 16 residues. The CDR3 DNA reads TGTGCCAGTAGTATATCACAGGGGGGCTTGGATCAGCCCCAGCATTTT. Translation: CASSISQGGLDQPQHF.

This rearrangement joins TRBV7-9 to TRBJ1-3; the D gene is possibly TRBD1 (6 bases). This CDR3 has 15 amino acids. Trimming removed 0 bases at V and 3 bases at J, with 9 bases between. CDR1 is SEHNR, CDR2 FQNEAQ, per germline (reference sequence). CDR3 nucleotides: TGTGCCAGCAGCTTAGCAGGGGGTCTTGGAAACACCATATATTTT. The encoded protein is CASSLAGGLGNTIYF.